The subject of this entry is one T cell receptor (beta chain). Sequencing used immunoSEQ multiplex PCR; TCRdb keeps in-frame clones, though not all of them. The sample lists just over 2,000,000 clones, 90% to 95% seen once, with 0.13% in the top ten. The sample originates from a study of shared clonotypes between healthy human individuals. Study details: CD4 naive cells filled three plates per donor, CD4 memory three, CD8 naive two and CD8 memory one.

The CDR3 extends over 16 amino acids. V shed 10 bases and J 7 bases; nucleotides not matched to a gene: 18. In germline, CDR1 is MGHDK, CDR2 SYGVNS. Sequencing was carried out using naive CD4+ T cells sorted from blood. Subset of the sample: CD45RA+ positively selected. The rearrangement links TRBV25-1 to TRBJ2-2, with 7 bases identical to TRBD2. This TCR was sampled from a man younger than 30 in good health. The CDR3 sequence: CATSKAERGGGGELFF. CDR3 nucleotides: TGTGCCACCTCGAAGGCGGAGCGGGGAGGCGGCGGGGAGCTGTTTTTT.